These T cell receptor beta chains were read from a single sample in a study of blood T cell repertoires in COVID-19. The method was immunoSEQ multiplex PCR; TCRdb's version includes in-frame clones alone and lacks a portion of them. This table has more than 200,000 clones, around 88% appearing once. The sequencing input was PBMCs or T cells enriched from blood (not recorded which). These receptors came from a woman in her twenties or thirties who had recovered from COVID-19. The CDR3 runs from the conserved cysteine through the conserved F or W. The D gene is left open where the match is weak. Size values are once, few and many counts, or a class for expanded clones, and some rows have none.

CDR3aa	CDR3nt	abundance	v_gene	j_gene	d_gene
CASSSSRTGLTEAFF	TGTGCCAGCAGTTCCTCACGGACAGGGCTCACTGAAGCTTTCTTT	NA	TRBV27	TRBJ1-1	TRBD1
CASRFLGAGADEQFF	TGTGCCAGCAGGTTTTTAGGGGCGGGAGCTGATGAGCAGTTCTTC	once	TRBV6-5	TRBJ2-1	TRBD2
CACSTGDSPLHF	TGTGCCTGCTCGACAGGAGATTCACCCCTCCACTTT	NA	TRBV30	TRBJ1-6	NA
CASFEVAGGFGEQFF	TGCGCCAGCTTTGAGGTAGCGGGAGGGTTCGGTGAGCAGTTCTTC	NA	TRBV5-1	TRBJ2-1	TRBD2
CASSLDRERAEQYF	TGTGCCAGCAGCCTCGACAGGGAAAGAGCGGAGCAGTACTTC	NA	TRBV6-2/TRBV6-3	TRBJ2-7	TRBD1
CASSQTANTEAFF	TGTGCCAGCTCTCAAACAGCGAACACTGAAGCTTTCTTT	many	TRBV18	TRBJ1-1	NA
CASSGRGQGPEKLFF	TGCGCCAGCAGCGGACGAGGACAGGGCCCTGAAAAACTGTTTTTT	NA	TRBV5-1	TRBJ1-4	TRBD1
CASSKGTGDEKLFF	TGTGCCAGCAGCAAAGGGACAGGGGATGAAAAACTGTTTTTT	NA	TRBV21-1	TRBJ1-4	NA
CASSAGVSNEKLFF	TGTGCCAGCAGTGCGGGGGTGTCTAATGAAAAACTGTTTTTT	NA	TRBV28	TRBJ1-4	NA
CASSFSGSSYEQYF	TGTGCCAGCAGCTTTAGCGGGAGCTCCTACGAGCAGTACTTC	few	TRBV5-4	TRBJ2-7	TRBD2
CASSITTGSYNEQFF	TGTGCCAGTAGTATTACGACTGGATCCTACAATGAGCAGTTCTTC	NA	TRBV19	TRBJ2-1	NA
CASSSGQGAYGYTF	TGTGCCAGCAGCAGTGGACAGGGGGCGTATGGCTACACCTTC	NA	TRBV9	TRBJ1-2	TRBD1
CASSHPGQGVTGELFF	TGTGCCAGCAGCCATCCGGGACAGGGGGTGACCGGGGAGCTGTTTTTT	NA	TRBV7-6	TRBJ2-2	TRBD1
CASSLSGVAGNEQFF	TGTGCCAGCAGCCTCTCCGGGGTAGCGGGAAATGAGCAGTTCTTC	NA	TRBV11-2	TRBJ2-1	TRBD2
CASSVQGSNNEQFF	TGTGCCAGCAGCGTTCAGGGGTCCAACAATGAGCAGTTCTTC	NA	TRBV9	TRBJ2-1	NA
CATSKGAAPRQYF	TGTGCCACCAGCAAGGGAGCAGCTCCCCGGCAGTACTTC	NA	TRBV24-1	TRBJ2-7	NA
CASIGQSNYGYTF	TGTGCCAGCATCGGACAGTCTAACTATGGCTACACCTTC	NA	TRBV6-5	TRBJ1-2	NA
CASSQDRGSYEQYF	TGCGCCAGCAGCCAAGACAGGGGGTCCTACGAGCAGTACTTC	NA	TRBV4-3	TRBJ2-7	TRBD1
CASSLASVSEAFF	TGTGCCAGCAGCTTAGCGAGTGTTTCTGAAGCTTTCTTT	NA	TRBV7-9	TRBJ1-1	NA
CASSPEAGIGAEAFF	TGTGCCAGCAGCCCCGAAGCCGGAATCGGGGCTGAAGCTTTCTTT	few	TRBV7-2	TRBJ1-1	NA
CASSQDRRATGELFF	TGCGCCAGCAGCCAAGATCGGCGGGCCACCGGGGAGCTGTTTTTT	NA	TRBV4-3	TRBJ2-2	NA
CASSPYNKNRGQYTEAFF	TGTGCCAGCAGTCCCTATAACAAAAACAGGGGGCAGTACACTGAAGCTTTCTTT	NA	TRBV28	TRBJ1-1	TRBD1
CASSQRTGGSYNEQFF	TGTGCCAGCAGTCAACGGACAGGGGGCTCCTACAATGAGCAGTTCTTC	NA	TRBV6-2/TRBV6-3	TRBJ2-1	TRBD1
CASSVVWSSGRNEQFF	TGTGCCAGCAGCGTAGTATGGTCTAGCGGGAGAAATGAGCAGTTCTTC	NA	TRBV9	TRBJ2-1	TRBD2
CASSRPGLAGGTDTQYF	TGTGCCAGCAGCCGGCCGGGACTAGCGGGAGGCACAGATACGCAGTATTTT	NA	TRBV27	TRBJ2-3	TRBD2
CASSSEVQETQYF	TGTGCCAGCAGCTCAGAGGTCCAAGAGACCCAGTACTTC	once	TRBV7-3	TRBJ2-5	NA
CASSQDIMRQGRRYTF	TGCGCCAGCAGCCAAGATATCATGCGGCAGGGTCGTCGCTACACCTTC	NA	TRBV4-3	TRBJ1-2	NA
CASSFVTQGDNSPLHF	TGTGCCAGCAGTTTCGTGACACAAGGCGATAATTCACCCCTCCACTTT	once	TRBV7-9	TRBJ1-6	NA
CASSGKTPRTTVNEQFF	TGTGCCAGCAGTGGGAAAACCCCTAGGACTACCGTCAATGAGCAGTTCTTC	NA	TRBV6-1	TRBJ2-1	NA
CASKDRAVNQPQHF	TGCGCCAGCAAGGACAGGGCAGTGAATCAGCCCCAGCATTTT	NA	TRBV10-2	TRBJ1-5	TRBD1
CASSPPGYNSPLHF	TGTGCCAGCAGTCCCCCAGGCTATAATTCACCCCTCCACTTT	NA	TRBV2	TRBJ1-6	NA
CASGRGVRDEQYF	TGTGCTAGCGGGCGGGGGGTGCGAGACGAGCAGTACTTC	NA	TRBV12-3/TRBV12-4	TRBJ2-7	TRBD2
CASGRAGNEQFF	TGTGCCAGCGGGAGGGCGGGCAATGAGCAGTTCTTC	NA	TRBV7-3	TRBJ2-1	TRBD2
CASSLPRTGPSGNTIYF	TGTGCCAGCAGCTTACCAAGGACAGGACCTTCTGGAAACACCATATATTTT	NA	TRBV7-9	TRBJ1-3	TRBD1
CASRGTGENTEAFF	TGTGCCAGCAGGGGGACAGGGGAGAACACTGAAGCTTTCTTT	NA	TRBV7-9	TRBJ1-1	TRBD1
CASSLMEGTNTEAFF	TGTGCCAGCAGCTTAATGGAGGGGACGAACACTGAAGCTTTCTTT	NA	TRBV7-8	TRBJ1-1	NA
CASSVEAGVRTGELFF	TGTGCCAGCAGCGTAGAGGCGGGAGTAAGAACCGGGGAGCTGTTTTTT	NA	TRBV9	TRBJ2-2	TRBD2
CSVLRETQYF	TGCAGCGTTCTCAGGGAGACCCAGTACTTC	NA	TRBV29-1	TRBJ2-5	NA